This T cell receptor beta chain derives from a study of blood T cell repertoires in COVID-19. Overall study context: Acute and convalescent COVID-19 samples came from the United States, Italy and Spain.

Source study methods: Quantification of nucleated cells was approximated via reference gene primer amplification. The assay was immunoSEQ multiplex PCR, and TCRdb's table has in-frame clones only and misses some. From that table come the V and J calls and clone size; the DNA was used to work out D and trimming. The data hold around 100,000 clones, with roughly nine tenths observed a single time. V shed 3 bases and J 4 bases; nucleotides not matched to a gene: 4. The CDR3 extends over 14 amino acids. Germline values: CDR1 SGHRS, CDR2 YFSETQ. The chain combines TRBV5-1 with TRBJ2-7, with 10 bases aligning to TRBD1. Material for sequencing was peripheral blood. The source is a man aged 30 to 39 in a cohort sampled during active COVID-19. CDR3 residues: CASSWTGGSYEQYF. DNA of the CDR3: TGCGCCAGCAGCTGGACAGGGGGATCGTACGAGCAGTACTTC.